This entry lists 10 T cell receptor beta chains sequenced from one sample in a study of shared clonotypes between healthy human individuals. Sequencing used immunoSEQ multiplex PCR; TCRdb keeps in-frame clones, though not all of them. The table shows 2,500,000 or so clones, with roughly 93% occurring only once. The specimen was naive CD4+ T cells from PBMCs. Subset described: CD45RA+ positively selected. The receptors here all came from a man between 18 and 35 years old in good health. Some clones in this sample may be carry-over from other donors' samples.

J is TRBJ2-7 and V is TRBV7-6; no clear D. The CDR3 loop spans 15 amino acids. CDR1 SGHVS and CDR2 FNYEAQ come from the germline V gene. The V end lost 2 bases, the J end lost 0 bases, and 11 bases lay between the germline ends. The CDR3: CASSLISTSSYEQYF. In DNA, the CDR3 is TGTGCCAGCAGCTTAATAAGCACCAGCTCCTACGAGCAGTACTTC.

The chain links TRBV5-1 to TRBJ2-3, with TRBD2 matching over 8 bases. The V gene's germline CDR1 is SGHRS and CDR2 YFSETQ. The CDR3 has 22 amino acids. V shed 0 bases, J shed 0 bases, and the junction held 21 bases outside the gene matches. CDR3 nucleotide sequence: TGCGCCAGCAGCTTGGCCTTATTTCCCAGGGGTGAGCGGGAGACTAGCACAGATACGCAGTATTTT. Translation gives CASSLALFPRGERETSTDTQYF.

The chain combines TRBV29-1 with TRBJ2-1; a weak D match, TRBD2 (5 bases). The CDR3 is 15 amino acids. Trimming removed 6 bases at V and 5 bases at J, with 20 bases between. The V gene's germline CDR1 is SQVTM and CDR2 ANQGSEA. The chain's CDR3 is CSVKTTPRPNNEQFF. The CDR3 nucleotides read TGCAGCGTCAAGACTACCCCGAGACCCAACAATGAGCAGTTCTTC.

The gene calls are TRBV28 and TRBJ1-1; 9 bases line up with TRBD1. V dropped 5 bases and J dropped 1; count of bases not matched to a gene: 5. Germline values: CDR1 MDHEN, CDR2 SYDVKM. CDR3 size: 15 residues. The CDR3 is CASSPTGGGNTEAFF. The CDR3 DNA reads TGTGCCAGCAGTCCCACAGGGGGCGGGAACACTGAAGCTTTCTTT.

About this clone: Distinct nucleotide sequences in the sample also encode this CDR3. The chain recombines TRBV5-1 with TRBJ2-3; 10 nucleotides agree with TRBD1. The CDR3 spans 14 residues. Germline CDR1 and CDR2: SGHRS and YFSETQ. Trimming at V came to 4 bases and at J to 4 bases, leaving 3 bases not matched to a gene. In nucleotides, the CDR3 is TGCGCCAGCAGCGAAGGACAGGGGGCAGATACGCAGTATTTT. It yields the protein CASSEGQGADTQYF.

The chain carries TRBV5-1 and TRBJ2-3; 7 bases fit TRBD2. CDR1 and CDR2 from the germline V gene are SGHRS and YFSETQ. With 0 bases clipped from V and 3 bases from J, the junction kept 10 bases outside the gene matches. This CDR3 is built from 17 residues. The CDR3 nucleotides read TGCGCCAGCAGCTTGGATCTGGGGGGGATCGCGACAGATACGCAGTATTTT. This gives the protein CASSLDLGGIATDTQYF.

This clone has a single count. The V and J genes are TRBV5-1 and TRBJ1-2; possibly TRBD1 for D (6 bases). Germline loops: CDR1 SGHRS, CDR2 YFSETQ. The CDR3 loop spans 14 amino acids. V was clipped by 5 bases and J by 1 base, with 12 bases between them. This CDR3 reads CASRSGTLNYGYTF. The CDR3 bases are TGCGCCAGCAGATCCGGGACACTTAACTATGGCTACACCTTC.

CDR3 DNA: TGTGCCAGCAGTTACTCCGGCGGCAGGTACTCTGGCTACACCTTC. This encodes CASSYSGGRYSGYTF. J is TRBJ1-2 and V is TRBV6-5; D is uncertain. CDR1 is MNHEY, CDR2 SVGAGI, per germline. CDR3 length: 15 amino acids. V was pared by 0 bases and J by 7 bases, with 15 bases between.

About this clone: Different DNA sequences within this sample yield the same CDR3. The genes are TRBV5-1 and TRBJ1-5, with D possibly being TRBD1 (5 bases). Germline values: CDR1 SGHRS, CDR2 YFSETQ. The CDR3 loop spans 15 amino acids. The germline V and J ends were trimmed by 0 bases and 0 bases, with 7 bases remaining between them. This CDR3 is CASSLAGVSNQPQHF. The CDR3 coding sequence is TGCGCCAGCAGCTTGGCGGGGGTTAGCAATCAGCCCCAGCATTTT.

This rearrangement joins TRBV6-5 to TRBJ2-5; D gene uncertain. The CDR3 has 12 residues. With 5 bases removed from V and 2 bases from J, the gap between germline ends came to 6 bases. Germline V gene sequence: CDR1 MNHEY, CDR2 SVGAGI. CDR3 DNA: TGTGCCAGCAGTCGGATTCAAGAGACCCAGTACTTC. This codes for CASSRIQETQYF.